These 6 T cell receptor beta chains share one sample of origin, sequenced in a study of blood T cells in healthy people across ages. Sample-barcoded 5' priming and a J-beta primer mix drove a second PCR of 7 to 11 cycles. MiXCR, applied by TCRdb to the 5' RACE reads, yields one record per CDR3 protein. The sample lists more than 650,000 distinct CDR3 sequences, roughly 24% occurring once. The same data also went into a second study, on T cells of mothers and their children.

Sequenced input: blood. The source of these receptors is a boy aged 5-17 years in good health.

This clonotype has just a few counts. The chain is built from TRBV7-6 and TRBJ1-5, with D tentatively TRBD1 (5 bases). The length of the CDR3 is 14 residues. Trimming removed 0 bases from V and 10 bases from J, with 13 bases in between. Germline lookup yields CDR1 SGHVS and CDR2 FNYEAQ. The CDR3 here is CASSLARGTGPQHF. DNA for the CDR3: TGTGCCAGCAGCTTAGCGAGGGGAACAGGCCCCCAGCATTTT. Combining the CDR3 with reference TRBV7-6 and TRBJ1-5 gives the whole variable domain GAGVSQSPRYKVTKRGQDVALRCDPISGHVSLYWYRQALGQGPEFLTYFNYEAQQDKSGLPNDRFSAERPEGSISTLTIQRTEQRDSAMYRCASSLARGTGPQHFGDGTRLSIL.

The genes are TRBV20-1 and TRBJ2-5; D is possibly TRBD1 (5 bases). V was trimmed by 6 bases and J by 9 bases, leaving 23 bases between them. This CDR3 comprises 14 residues. Germline CDR1 DFQATT, CDR2 SNEGSKA (reference sequence). As DNA, the CDR3 is TGCAGTGCCCCGGACCCTGGGGCAGGGATGGCCCAGTACTTC. It codes for CSAPDPGAGMAQYF.

This clonotype was detected only once. V and J are TRBV3-1 and TRBJ2-1; no firm D call. The ends were cut back, 1 base at V and 0 bases at J, with 19 bases in the middle. Germline CDR1 and CDR2: LGHDT and YNNKEL (reference sequence). The CDR3 extends over 19 amino acids. In DNA form, the CDR3 reads TGTGCCAGCAGCCAAGTGAGGTCGAGGTCAACCTTCTCCTACAATGAGCAGTTCTTC. Translated, it gives CASSQVRSRSTFSYNEQFF.

This clonotype was counted between two and nine times. This chain connects TRBV5-5 to TRBJ1-1; tentatively, D is TRBD1 (6 bases). Deletions cut 1 base from V and 1 base from J, with 8 bases between. Germline V lookup: CDR1 SGHKS, CDR2 YYEKEE (reference sequence). The CDR3 has 14 amino acids. The CDR3: CASSLSTGNTEAFF. The CDR3 bases are TGTGCCAGCAGCTTGTCGACAGGGAACACTGAAGCTTTCTTT.

This clonotype was seen more than once but under ten times. This chain joins TRBV20-1 and TRBJ2-5, with D possibly matching TRBD2 (5 bases). Germline lookup yields CDR1 DFQATT and CDR2 SNEGSKA (reference sequence). Trimming removed 1 base at V and 2 bases at J, with 17 bases between. The CDR3 spans 16 residues. The CDR3 spells CSARATQLGLQETQYF. The CDR3, as DNA: TGCAGTGCTAGAGCAACTCAACTAGGTCTACAAGAGACCCAGTACTTC.

This clonotype turned up a few times. The genes are TRBV15 and TRBJ2-5; tentative D call: TRBD2 (6 bases). V gave up 0 bases and J gave up 5 bases, with 13 bases separating them. This CDR3 spans 15 amino acids. In germline, CDR1 is LNHNV, CDR2 YYDKDF (reference sequence). In DNA form, the CDR3 reads TGTGCCACCAGCAGAGACAACACCCGGGGGGAGACCCAGTACTTC. This gives the protein CATSRDNTRGETQYF.